This T cell receptor (beta chain) was recovered during a study of cytomegalovirus exposure and HLA in healthy donors. Whole-study results and caveats: TCR clusters originating in the first cohort tended to co-occur in the 110 or so validation repertoires, according to a later analysis. The study labeled around 160 TCR beta chains cytomegalovirus-associated. Under in vitro conditions, three CMV-associated chains were confirmed as specific for CMV antigens.

About this clone: Its antigen is unidentified.

Separation from the roughly 700-subject first cohort characterized the roughly 120-subject validation cohort, to which the donors belonged. The CDR3 has 15 residues. Trimming took off 4 bases at V and 4 bases at J, with 17 bases between the two ends. The germline gives CDR1 SGHRS, CDR2 YFSETQ. The method was immunoSEQ multiplex PCR; TCRdb's version includes in-frame clones alone and lacks a portion of them. The table lists over 200,000 clones, roughly 80% of them singletons. Sequencing was carried out using PBMCs. This chain uses TRBV5-1 with TRBJ1-2; perhaps TRBD1 as D (5 bases). The sequence was obtained from a woman younger than 35 in good health and CMV-seronegative. CDR3 in DNA: TGCGCCAGCAGCCCCCGGACACTAGAAGCCTATGGCTACACCTTC. Its protein is CASSPRTLEAYGYTF.